This TCR beta chain comes out of a study of beta chain features in type 1 diabetes. Study-wide findings and caveats: The study found fewer insertions and more deletions at VDJ junctions in type 1 diabetes patients. In cDNA sequencing, cells with high TCR expression could be over-represented.

Every single donor gave one heparinised blood draw, and these averaged roughly 120 mL. CDR3 length: 14 residues. The junction had 3 bases not matched to a gene; V was cut back by 4 bases and J by 1 base. Germline V gene data show CDR1 as MNHNY and CDR2 as SVGAGI (reference sequence). With respect to this clone: Its antigen is still unknown.

Investigators reverse transcribed all isolated RNA, so they sequenced expressed TCRB transcripts. Profiling relied on immunoSEQ multiplex PCR, and the TCRdb table lists in-frame clones only, not all of them. Found here are roughly 450,000 clones, about 14% of them singletons; the top ten hold roughly 0.038%. The sequence derives from a man aged 25-45 years in good health. This chain uses TRBV6-6 with TRBJ2-7; 8 bases align to TRBD2. Sequenced input: naive CD4+ T cells from blood. The CDR3 is CASSFGLASYEQYF. The CDR3 DNA sequence: TGTGCCAGCAGTTTTGGACTAGCTTCCTACGAGCAGTACTTC.